This T cell receptor beta chain was observed in a study of OX40 agonist ivuxolimab in advanced cancers. Background on the study: Administration of intravenous ivuxolimab to patients occurred every 2 weeks at 0.01 to 10 mg/kg. Prior anti-PD-1, anti-PD-L1 or anti-CTLA-4 therapy did not bar entry, and approximately 43% had some. Study observations and caveats: Relative to CD4+ cells, CD8+ T cells on average had more expanded clones. Certain nonresponders additionally had low normalized T-cell clonal expansion.

A word on this clone: The antigen is not known.

Germline trimming cut 5 bases from V and 5 bases from J; bases unmatched to any gene: 9. CDR3 length: 17 residues. Germline V gene data show CDR1 as SGHVS and CDR2 as FNYEAQ. Only in-frame clones appear in the TCRdb table, and some are missing; sequencing was by immunoSEQ multiplex PCR. This table holds some 35,000 clones, 80% to 85% found once. The specimen comprised CD4+ or CD8+ T cells sorted from blood, sampled in a trial of the OX40 agonist ivuxolimab. The sequence came from an adult with an advanced solid tumor such as melanoma, head and neck, liver or kidney cancer. The rearrangement links TRBV7-6 to TRBJ2-3; 14 nucleotides agree with TRBD2. Here the CDR3 reads CASSARLAGGREDTQYF. The CDR3 DNA sequence: TGTGCCAGCAGCGCAAGACTAGCGGGGGGGCGGGAAGATACGCAGTATTTT.